Sequencing of this T cell receptor beta chain was carried out in a study of T cells in Graves' hyperthyroidism and ophthalmopathy. In germline, CDR1 is SGHTA, CDR2 FQGNSA. V shed 4 bases, J shed 3 bases, and the junction held 7 bases outside the gene matches. The CDR3 has 16 amino acids. Graves' hyperthyroidism was deemed stable absent ophthalmopathy progression within 18 months. A patient was excluded if there was uncontrolled infection, other autoimmune disease, pregnancy or lactation. The source of the PBMCs was 9.5 to 10 ml of fresh peripheral blood. TCR beta CDR3 sequences were amplified from RNA transcripts. A first-round RT-PCR of the TCR CDR3 used the HTBI primer set. TCRdb reprocessed the multiplex PCR reads via MiXCR and lists one record per CDR3 protein. Seen here are 800,000 or so distinct CDR3 sequences, roughly 37% observed once, and the top ten hold 8% to 9%.

This clonotype was obtained from a man aged 18 to 35 with Graves' hyperthyroidism. The source material was blood. The chain has TRBV7-2 and TRBJ2-2, with 8 nucleotides matching TRBD1. CDR3 loop: CASSSPQGGDTGELFF. The CDR3 DNA reads as TGTGCCAGCAGCTCCCCACAGGGGGGAGACACCGGGGAGCTGTTTTTT.